The source of this T cell receptor beta chain is a study of cytomegalovirus exposure and HLA in healthy donors (dated by TCRdb to the late 2010s). About the full investigation: An earlier analysis of 587 of the donors reported 276 Gb of sequence data and around 110 million unique TCR beta sequences obtained from approximately 180 million T cells. An early release covering 550 to 700 HLA-typed donors comprised about 300 gigabases of sequencing data and approximately 85 million unique TCR sequences. Of the approximately 400 genotyped donors, about 84% fell in the genetic ancestry cluster associated with self-reported Caucasian donors. The aim of the study was to test whether cataloging public T cell receptors could identify signatures of past pathogen exposure. The study profiled the T cell repertoires of about 640 subjects by immunosequencing and related them to cytomegalovirus serostatus. A separate validation cohort of approximately 120 different subjects was used in addition to the approximately 670-subject first cohort. To predict cytomegalovirus infection status, the study brought together high-throughput TCR immunosequencing, statistical association of individual TCRs with disease status, and machine learning. In a later analysis, previously published TCR beta repertoires from 500 to 750 donors were re-analyzed and high-resolution HLA genotyping was added so that TCR occurrence patterns could be studied. Rather than drawing on any new phenotypic data, the later analysis identified candidate immune exposures from TCR beta sequences and the way those sequences occurred across donors. An earlier analysis of several hundred of the donors applied high-throughput TCR beta sequencing to assess whether each TCR beta V gene segment acted as functional or pseudogenic. Donor age, sex, ethnicity and CMV serostatus were compiled together with the repertoire data. In a later genetic analysis, genome-wide SNP genotypes for about 60% of the 666 donors were used, and that subset was treated as a discovery cohort. All discovery cohort repertoires had been generated using a single sequencing platform. Both class I and class II loci were covered by HLA typing, at four-digit resolution. The number of donors typed differed by locus, with 629-630 for A, B, C, DRB1 and DQB1, around 500 for DQA1, about 610 for DPA1, and under 490 for DPB1. Because of strong linkage in the cohort, a handful of DR-DQ haplotypes were treated as single units for association and clustering. On average, roughly 250,000 unique TCR beta nucleotide sequences were sequenced per donor among 398 genotyped donors of the cohort, with approximately 18% of those sequences being non-productive. The investigation overall reported the following: Compared with the roughly 670-donor mean, donors in an Asian-associated ancestry cluster had fewer N-insertions in productive TCRs, according to a later genetic analysis. Immune exposure information for the cohort was limited to CMV serostatus. In a later analysis, HLA-associated TCR beta chains were found to be more clonally expanded and to have lower generation probabilities than equally common non-associated chains. A later genetic analysis associated a missense DCLRE1C variant with V-gene and J-gene trimming of TCR beta chains, and an independent cohort replicated the association. Three of the identified cytomegalovirus-associated TCR beta chains were confirmed in vitro to be specific for cytomegalovirus antigens. Most CMV-associated TCR beta chains appeared to be HLA-restricted in a later analysis, and the HLA associations seemed to be driven largely by CMV exposure. Across donors, most TCR sequences were observed very rarely, whereas some public TCRs were present in many individuals. Broadly in line with IMGT annotations, most TCR beta V segments showed up in productive rearrangements about 87% or about 30% of the time in an earlier analysis of some 590 of the donors. Because the 87-base-pair reads could not distinguish some IMGT-functional V segments, including TRBV6-2 and TRBV6-3, those segments were excluded. The earlier analysis of some 560 of the donors excluded 15 to 20 rarely observed V segments, including chromosome 9 orphons, because counts were too low. HLA typing was unavailable for some donors at each locus, so association tests used only the typed subset. Presence/absence analyses assumed roughly uniform sequencing depth across donors, an assumption that may not hold. It was suggested by the authors that the approach could potentially be generalized to other disease states and immunological phenotypes. When HLA alleles, especially DR and DQ, strongly co-occurred, attributing TCR associations to individual alleles was difficult. In a later analysis, the rate of TCR association differed among HLA loci, with DRB1 alleles having the most associated TCRs and HLA-C alleles having the fewest. Linkage disequilibrium might explain the correlated functional status among segregating V segments, but an unknown experimental factor could not be excluded. The study gave a list of about 160 TCR beta chains associated with cytomegalovirus. The cohort was sequenced for TCR beta chains only, and without alpha or paired-chain data the features that could be detected were limited. A further reported finding was that TCR beta sequences accurately predicted the HLA-A and HLA-B alleles for most subjects in the first cohort. The classifier was reported to diagnose cytomegalovirus status with high specificity and sensitivity in both the original cohort and the validation cohort. Specific HLA alleles were associated with more than 15,000 TCR beta sequences at a false discovery rate of 0.05 in a later analysis. A cluster of highly shared sequence variants was judged likely to represent a technical artifact of the sequencing pipeline. Several of the top co-occurrence clusters appeared to be linked to parvovirus B19, influenza, CMV and Epstein-Barr virus, according to a later analysis.

V was cut back by 3 bases and J by 1 base, leaving a gap of 13 bases between them. CDR1 and CDR2 are drawn from the germline V gene: SGDLS, YYNGEE. The CDR3 contains 15 residues, cysteine and phenylalanine counted. The kept DNA is CDR3 alone, 45 bases in frame from the first base. In total, just over 650 healthy bone marrow donors made up the cohort. At the time of sampling, all cohort members were nominally healthy, though unrecorded immune exposures were likely present. The donor tested CMV seropositive and was one of the 289 seropositive cohort members. Every donor gave a peripheral blood sample, and the peripheral blood mononuclear cells from that sample were used for TCR beta sequencing. The Qiagen DNeasy Blood Extraction Kit was used to extract genomic DNA from the blood cell samples. Library preparation employed the immunoSEQ multiplex PCR assay. For the multiplex PCR, a mixture combining 60 forward primers for TCR Vbeta segments and 13 reverse primers for TCR Jbeta segments was used. The CDR3 region of rearranged TCR beta genes was amplified from genomic DNA with a multiplex PCR assay. The Illumina HiSeq System was used to sequence the amplified TCR beta libraries as 87-base-pair reads. Under the source paper's analysis protocol: Across the 500 to 750 repertoires, a later analysis counted tens of millions of unique TCR beta chains, roughly 11 million of which were shared by at least two donors. To remove PCR and sequencing errors, raw reads were error-corrected and collapsed into unique sequences using a nearest-neighbor algorithm that merged closely related sequences. Alignment of CDR3 sequences to IMGT reference sequences was used to assign V, D and J gene segments. Each retained sequence needed at least a six-nucleotide match to both a V gene segment and a J gene segment. Rearrangements were classified as productive when the CDR3 lacked stop codons and remained in frame with V and J, and all other rearrangements were classified as non-productive. Following IMGT convention, CDR3 was defined as the stretch from the second conserved V-encoded cysteine to the conserved J-encoded phenylalanine. The earlier analysis of some 600 of the donors excluded sequences that lacked an unambiguous match to a single V gene segment. An earlier analysis of some 500 of the donors classified V segments as functional when productive rearrangements were above 56.7% and as segregating when the standard deviation between donors was above 5%. To diagnose cytomegalovirus status from the catalog of TCR beta chain sequences, a statistical classification framework was built. A later analysis assigned V and J genes by comparing TCR nucleotide sequences with IMGT/GENE-DB human TR gene sequences. The TCRdist pipeline was used in a later analysis to assign CDR3 sequences and most-parsimonious VDJ recombination scenarios. In a later analysis, each TCR beta chain was defined by its CDR3 amino acid sequence together with its V-gene family, and reads lacking a unique V-gene family were excluded. In a later analysis, approximately 590 highly shared, low-generation-probability nucleotide sequences were removed to address suspected cross-contamination and a sequencing artifact. For each public chain, a later analysis derived a clonal expansion index from normalized ranks of inferred template counts within each repertoire. A later analysis computed generation probabilities with a VDJ recombination model fitted to out-of-frame rearrangements, and checked the results against IGoR. In a later analysis, hypergeometric tests were used to score TCR-TCR, TCR-HLA and TCR-CMV co-occurrence, with a repertoire-size bias correction applied to TCR pairs. To estimate false discovery rates, a later analysis permuted the HLA or CMV assignments 20 times. In a later analysis, co-occurring TCRs were grouped with DBSCAN, and TCRdist sequence similarity was added when clustering was performed within HLA-allele-positive subsets. Repertoires with fewer than 30,000 or more than 120,000 public chains, plus five repertoires with anomalous nucleotide sharing, were excluded from co-occurrence clustering. In TCRdb, the immuneACCESS table is reduced to in-frame sequences with V and J assigned. These tables do not hold every clone; where another copy was compared, an unresolved V gene accounts for under half, and the others remain unexplained. That table is the source of V, J and clone size, and D and trimming were worked out from the DNA. The sample table records 100,000 to 150,000 clones; around four fifths of these occur just once. The ten top clones hold 2.1% of the sample.

In the case of this clone: Its antigen is unknown. One base away there is no much larger clone; base qualities are not given.

The material sequenced was PBMCs. The sequence joins TRBV9 to TRBJ1-1; TRBD1 is a possible D gene, resting on 5 matching bases. The TCR was taken from a woman in her thirties or forties in good health and CMV-seropositive. In nucleotide form, the sequence is TGTGCCAGCAGCGCCTCCGGGGGGAGGAACACTGAAGCTTTCTTT. This gives the protein CASSASGGRNTEAFF. Outside the CDR3, residues come from the reference TRBV9 and TRBJ1-1 proteins, so the full variable domain is: DSGVTQTPKHLITATGQRVTLRCSPRSGDLSVYWYQQSLDQGLQFLIQYYNGEERAKGNILERFSAQQFPDLHSELNLSSLELGDSALYFCASSASGGRNTEAFFGQGTRLTVV.